This record looks at one T cell receptor delta chain sequence and its context. Antigen unknown. A much larger clone sits a single nucleotide away, making a read error possible. Other DNA sequences in the same sample also yield this CDR3. This specimen belongs to a study of delta chains in infants with herpesvirus infections. The study, taken as a whole, reports: Absence in CMV-uninfected infants may reflect the detection limit only. Among over 15 CMV-infected infants, several showed the public Vdelta1 clonotype.

Gamma-chain- and delta-chain-specific primers converted PBMC RNA into TCR cDNA. TCRdb used CATT to re-call clones from the RT-PCR reads. The repertoire holds roughly 1,300 delta-chain clones, with roughly a third as singletons. This CDR3 has 19 amino acids. Germline V CDR1 and CDR2: TVYSNPD, GDNSRS (reference sequence). The chain combines TRDV3 with TRDJ1, with TRDD2 matching 8 bases. Sequences were derived from peripheral blood, sampled at time point 2 of longitudinal follow-up. This clonotype was sampled from a human donor who was a Ugandan infant, either HIV-exposed or HIV-unexposed (not recorded which). The chain's CDR3 is CASLPTSYGIGKYTDKLIF. CDR3 DNA sequence: TGTGCCTCTCTCCCCACTTCCTACGGCATTGGGAAGTACACAGATAAACTCATCTTT. Combining the CDR3 with reference TRDV3 and TRDJ1 gives the whole variable domain CDKVTQSSPDQTVASGSEVVLLCTYDTVYSNPDLFWYRIRPDYSFQFVFYGDNSRSEGADFTQGRFSVKHILTQKAFHLVISPVRTEDSATYYCASLPTSYGIGKYTDKLIFGKGTRVTVEP.